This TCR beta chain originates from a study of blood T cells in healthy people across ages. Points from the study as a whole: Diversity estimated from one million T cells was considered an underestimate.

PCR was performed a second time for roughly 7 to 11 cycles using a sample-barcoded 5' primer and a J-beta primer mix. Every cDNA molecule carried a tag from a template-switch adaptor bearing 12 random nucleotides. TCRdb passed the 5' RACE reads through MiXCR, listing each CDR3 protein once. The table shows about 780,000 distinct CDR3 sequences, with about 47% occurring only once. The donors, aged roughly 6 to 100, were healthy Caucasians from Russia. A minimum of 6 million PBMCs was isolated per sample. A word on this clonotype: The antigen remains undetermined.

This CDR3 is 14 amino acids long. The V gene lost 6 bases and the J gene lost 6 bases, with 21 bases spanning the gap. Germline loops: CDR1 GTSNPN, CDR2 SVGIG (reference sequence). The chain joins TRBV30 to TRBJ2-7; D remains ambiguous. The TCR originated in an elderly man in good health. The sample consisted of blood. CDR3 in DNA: TGTGCCTGTATAGACGCAGCCGCATCGCCCGAGCAGTACTTC. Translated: CACIDAAASPEQYF. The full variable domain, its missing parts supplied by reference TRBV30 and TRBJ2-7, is SQTIHQWPATLVQPVGSPLSLECTVEGTSNPNLYWYRQAAGRGLQLLFYSVGIGQISSEVPQNLSASRPQDRQFILSSKKLLLSDSGFYLCACIDAAASPEQYFGPGTRLTVT.